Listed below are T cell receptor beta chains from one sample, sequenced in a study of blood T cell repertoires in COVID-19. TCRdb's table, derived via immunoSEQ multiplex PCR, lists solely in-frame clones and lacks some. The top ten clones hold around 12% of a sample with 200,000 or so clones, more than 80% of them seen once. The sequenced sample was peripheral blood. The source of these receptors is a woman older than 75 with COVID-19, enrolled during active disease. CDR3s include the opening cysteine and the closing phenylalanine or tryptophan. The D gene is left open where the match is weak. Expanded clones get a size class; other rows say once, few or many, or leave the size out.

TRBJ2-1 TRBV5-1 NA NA CASSLLFGGPRDEQFF TGCGCCAGCAGCCTTCTGTTCGGGGGGCCTAGGGATGAGCAGTTCTTC
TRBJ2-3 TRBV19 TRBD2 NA CASSIDARLAGLGTQYF TGTGCCAGTAGTATAGATGCCCGGCTAGCGGGGTTGGGTACGCAGTATTTT
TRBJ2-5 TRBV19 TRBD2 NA CASSSGRGRETQYF TGTGCCAGTAGTAGCGGGAGAGGACGAGAGACCCAGTACTTC
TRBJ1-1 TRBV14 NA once CASSQDWRSFF TGTGCCAGCAGCCAAGATTGGAGGAGTTTCTTT
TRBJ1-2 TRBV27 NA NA CASSFFQGSYGYTF TGTGCCAGCAGTTTTTTTCAGGGGTCATATGGCTACACCTTC
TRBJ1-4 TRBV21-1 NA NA CASSKGTGTGGSTNEKLFF TGTGCCAGCAGCAAAGGAACCGGGACAGGGGGTTCAACTAATGAAAAACTGTTTTTT
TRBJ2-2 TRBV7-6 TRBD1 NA CASSPGTGNTGELFF TGTGCCAGCAGCCCGGGGACAGGAAACACCGGGGAGCTGTTTTTT
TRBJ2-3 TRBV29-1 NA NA CSVAVLASTDTQYF TGCAGCGTGGCCGTACTAGCTAGCACAGATACGCAGTATTTT
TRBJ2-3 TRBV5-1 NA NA CASSPDYRGVETQYF TGCGCCAGCAGCCCGGACTACCGTGGCGTCGAAACGCAGTATTTT
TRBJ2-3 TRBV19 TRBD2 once CASSKRTSGAKDTQYF TGTGCCAGTAGTAAACGGACTAGCGGGGCTAAAGATACGCAGTATTTT
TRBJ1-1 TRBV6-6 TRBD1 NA CATSLPGQGATEAFF TGTGCCACCTCCCTTCCGGGACAGGGGGCCACTGAAGCTTTCTTT
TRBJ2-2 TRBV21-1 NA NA CASSKEGSGVLPRNTGELFF TGTGCCAGCAGCAAAGAGGGTAGCGGGGTACTCCCCCGAAACACCGGGGAGCTGTTTTTT
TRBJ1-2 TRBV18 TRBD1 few CASSPQQGYYGYTF TGTGCCAGCTCACCTCAACAGGGGTACTATGGCTACACCTTC
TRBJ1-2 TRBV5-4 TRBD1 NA CASSLGQGRYGYTF TGTGCCAGCAGCTTAGGACAGGGCCGCTATGGCTACACCTTC
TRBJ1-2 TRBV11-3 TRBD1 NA CASSLEGGDYGYTF TGTGCCAGCAGCTTAGAAGGGGGCGACTATGGCTACACCTTC
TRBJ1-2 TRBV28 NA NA CASSLSARYGYTF TGTGCCAGCAGTTTAAGTGCTAGGTATGGCTACACCTTC
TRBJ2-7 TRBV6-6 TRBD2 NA CASSYPPAGVDEQYF TGTGCCAGCAGTTACCCCCCAGCGGGGGTCGACGAGCAGTACTTC
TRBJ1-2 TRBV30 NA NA CAWGLAQLSIYGYTF TGTGCCTGGGGCCTCGCACAGCTTTCAATCTATGGCTACACCTTC
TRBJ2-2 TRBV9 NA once CASSVVSGTGELFF TGTGCCAGCAGCGTAGTCTCGGGGACCGGGGAGCTGTTTTTT
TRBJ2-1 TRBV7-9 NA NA CASSSPDRLGNEQFF TGTGCCAGCAGCTCTCCCGACAGGCTGGGCAATGAGCAGTTCTTC
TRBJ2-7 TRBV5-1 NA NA CASSLWLSGTSYEQYF TGCGCCAGCAGCTTATGGTTATCGGGTACCTCCTACGAGCAGTACTTC
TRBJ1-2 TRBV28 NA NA CASRRQEIQYGYTF TGTGCCAGCAGGCGACAGGAAATACAGTATGGCTACACCTTC
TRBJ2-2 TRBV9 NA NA CASSVVPNTGELFF TGTGCCAGCAGCGTAGTCCCAAACACCGGGGAGCTGTTTTTT
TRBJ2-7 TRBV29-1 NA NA CSVDSGYEQYF TGCAGCGTTGACTCCGGCTACGAGCAGTACTTC
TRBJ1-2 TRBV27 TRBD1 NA CASSFTGTEGYTF TGTGCCAGCAGCTTCACCGGGACAGAGGGCTACACCTTC
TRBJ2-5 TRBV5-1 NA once CASSLGGSAQETQYF TGCGCCAGCAGCTTGGGTGGTAGCGCACAAGAGACCCAGTACTTC
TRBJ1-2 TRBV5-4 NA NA CASSFLTRQAFYGYTF TGTGCCAGCAGCTTCCTGACCCGACAGGCCTTCTATGGCTACACCTTC
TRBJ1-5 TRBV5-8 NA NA CASSVGQIPFSNQPQHF TGTGCCAGCAGCGTCGGACAGATCCCTTTTAGCAATCAGCCCCAGCATTTT
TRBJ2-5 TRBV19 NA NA CASSTLGSGYRSTAQETQYF TGTGCCAGTAGTACTCTGGGGAGCGGGTACAGGTCCACCGCCCAAGAGACCCAGTACTTC
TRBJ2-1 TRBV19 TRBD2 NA CASSTVAGANEQFF TGTGCCAGTAGTACTGTAGCGGGAGCCAATGAGCAGTTCTTC
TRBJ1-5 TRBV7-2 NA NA CASSLGQGYQPQHF TGTGCCAGCAGCTTAGGGCAGGGGTATCAGCCCCAGCATTTT
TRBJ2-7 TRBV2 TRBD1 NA CASGRQGAGEQYF TGTGCCAGCGGGAGACAGGGGGCAGGGGAGCAGTACTTC
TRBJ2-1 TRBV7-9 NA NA CASSSLGPSSFYNEQFF TGTGCCAGCAGCTCCTTAGGTCCTAGCTCGTTCTACAATGAGCAGTTCTTC
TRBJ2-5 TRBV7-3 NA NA CASSPQGFGTQYF TGTGCCAGCAGCCCACAGGGTTTCGGGACCCAGTACTTC
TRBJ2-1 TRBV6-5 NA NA CASSYYHRSYNEQFF TGTGCCAGCAGTTACTACCACAGATCCTACAATGAGCAGTTCTTC